This section outlines one TCR beta chain sequence together with its context. Per germline, CDR1 LNHDA and CDR2 SQIVND (reference sequence). The CDR3 loop spans 16 amino acids. With V trimmed by 5 bases and J by 5 bases, 9 bases remained unmatched. The data originate from a study of blood T cell repertoires in COVID-19. Per the authors' pipeline: Amplification with reference gene primers provided the estimates of nucleated cell counts. Some clones are missing from TCRdb's copy, which holds only in-frame ones; the method was immunoSEQ multiplex PCR. That table gives V, J and clone size, and the DNA gave D and trimming. Here the sample spans about 120,000 clones, about 91% being singletons.

The sequence was collected from a woman aged 45 to 65 with active or convalescent COVID-19. This sequence joins TRBV19 and TRBJ2-5; 12 nucleotides match TRBD2. Specimen: peripheral blood. The CDR3 protein is CASSQRLAGARETQYF. CDR3 nucleotides: TGTGCCAGTAGTCAAAGACTAGCGGGAGCACGGGAGACCCAGTACTTC.